This T cell receptor beta chain was sequenced for a study of T cells in narcolepsy. Broader study findings: Reportedly, autoreactive clonotypes were serially detected in patients' blood but not controls'. HCRT-specific and TRIB2-specific autoreactive clonotypes appeared among same-patient CSF and blood CD4+ clonotypes.

Points on this clone: What it binds is unknown.

V was pared by 7 bases and J by 4 bases, with 14 bases between. The CDR3 extends over 14 amino acids. The V gene's germline CDR1 is SEHNR and CDR2 FQNEAQ (reference sequence). The repertoire was sequenced with immunoSEQ multiplex PCR; TCRdb's copy has only in-frame clones and lacks some. The data contain some 30,000 clones, roughly three quarters of them singletons. The chain combines TRBV7-9 with TRBJ2-1; D ambiguous. The sequence came from a human donor in good health. Material for sequencing was memory (CD45RA-) CD4+ T cells from blood. CDR3 DNA: TGTGCCAGCACCCATACTAACGGTTACAATGAGCAGTTCTTC. This encodes CASTHTNGYNEQFF.